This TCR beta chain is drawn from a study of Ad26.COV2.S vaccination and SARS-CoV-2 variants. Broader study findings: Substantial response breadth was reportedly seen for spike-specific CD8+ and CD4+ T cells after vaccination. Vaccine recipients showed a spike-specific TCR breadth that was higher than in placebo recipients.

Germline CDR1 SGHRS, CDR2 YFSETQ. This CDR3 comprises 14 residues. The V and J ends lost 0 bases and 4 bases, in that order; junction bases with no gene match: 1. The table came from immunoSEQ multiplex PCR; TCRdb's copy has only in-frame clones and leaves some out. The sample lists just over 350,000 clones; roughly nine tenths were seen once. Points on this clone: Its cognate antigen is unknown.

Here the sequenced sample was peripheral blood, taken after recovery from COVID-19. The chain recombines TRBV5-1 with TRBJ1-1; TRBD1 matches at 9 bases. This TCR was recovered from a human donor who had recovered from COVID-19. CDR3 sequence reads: CASSLGDRATEAFF. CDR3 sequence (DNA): TGCGCCAGCAGCTTGGGGGACAGGGCCACTGAAGCTTTCTTT.